Reported below is one TCR beta chain. Germline loops: CDR1 MGHRA, CDR2 YSYEKL. V lost 1 base, J lost 6 bases, and 2 bases stayed unmatched. This CDR3 has 15 amino acids. Negative isolation was used for CD8+ and CD4+ T cells and FACS enrichment for TEMRA cells. This entry comes from a study of CD8 T cells in Susac syndrome. As for the study in general: When blood was collected, patients with Susac syndrome were therapy-naive, were taking corticosteroids, or were receiving intravenous immunoglobulin alone.

Random hexamers were used to reverse transcribe an amount of about 0.45 to 1 ug RNA. Multiplex PCR with immunoSEQ amplified the TCR beta CDR3 across 54 Vbeta and 13 Jbeta. TCRdb redid the calling of the immunoSEQ multiplex PCR reads with MiXCR, one entry per CDR3 protein. The data hold approximately 160,000 distinct CDR3 sequences, with approximately 95% observed a single time. This chain links TRBV4-1 with TRBJ1-6, with 8 bases identical to TRBD1. Sequencing was carried out using CD4+ T cells from PBMCs. The receptor was isolated from a human donor with Susac syndrome. Here the CDR3 reads CASSQAGGRNSPLHF. The CDR3 bases are TGCGCCAGCAGCCAAGCAGGGGGCCGTAATTCACCCCTCCACTTT.